These T cell receptor beta chains were read from a single sample in a study of shared clonotypes between healthy human individuals. Using immunoSEQ multiplex PCR, the repertoire was profiled, and TCRdb retains in-frame clones only, with some absent. Here the sample spans more than 2,000,000 clones, more than 80% being singletons. The source material was naive CD4+ T cells sorted from blood. The origin of the receptors is a young man in good health. CDR3s include the opening cysteine and the closing phenylalanine or tryptophan.

CDR3 length	V gene	J gene	CDR3 protein
14	TRBV7-2	TRBJ1-1	CASSRTPMNTEAFF
15	TRBV5-4	TRBJ2-1	CASSSRSTIGNEQFF
13	TRBV10-3	TRBJ1-3	CAISTGWRNTIYF
16	TRBV5-1	TRBJ1-6	CASSPGQYSYNSPLHF
14	TRBV19	TRBJ2-2	CASSTGLESGELFF
14	TRBV5-1	TRBJ1-2	CASSLGGGPYGYTF
14	TRBV5-5	TRBJ2-7	CASSFPGSAYEQYF
14	TRBV5-8	TRBJ2-7	CASSSWTISYEQYF
16	TRBV5-1	TRBJ1-5	CASSLGYRGSNQPQHF
11	TRBV20-1	TRBJ2-3	CSAIRTDTQYF
16	TRBV21-1	TRBJ2-1	CASSSLTRWANNEQFF
16	TRBV7-2	TRBJ2-1	CASSLVGTSPNNEQFF
16	TRBV19	TRBJ1-1	CASSIGQGMVADEAFF
15	TRBV30	TRBJ1-2	CAWISSFGGAGGYTF
14	TRBV5-1	TRBJ2-1	CASSSGHGNNEQFF
16	TRBV2	TRBJ2-3	CASRGTSGATTDTQYF
14	TRBV7-9	TRBJ1-5	CASSLGPGEQPQHF
14	TRBV7-2	TRBJ1-3	CASSLQGKGYTIYF
18	TRBV7-2	TRBJ2-1	CASSSHGTSGGPYNEQFF
15	TRBV6-1	TRBJ2-2	CASSEMQGKTGELFF
14	TRBV7-9	TRBJ1-1	CASSSTGTVTEAFF
12	TRBV6-1	TRBJ2-3	CASNRDTDTQYF
14	TRBV4-1	TRBJ2-1	CASSQAPGWDEQFF
15	TRBV4-1	TRBJ1-3	CASSQDRTGTNTIYF
14	TRBV19	TRBJ1-5	CASSHIQGRQPQHF
16	TRBV18	TRBJ2-2	CASSSQGAAGTGELFF
13	TRBV14	TRBJ1-1	CASSHGPNTEAFF
15	TRBV6-6	TRBJ2-1	CASTRIGTGGNEQFF
15	TRBV27	TRBJ2-7	CASSRSGGARYEQYF
15	TRBV7-9	TRBJ1-3	CASSYGTGYGNTIYF
14	TRBV10-1	TRBJ2-1	CASSVPYKDNEQFF
17	TRBV27	TRBJ1-1	CASSTRQGRGVNTEAFF
16	TRBV14	TRBJ2-7	CASSQGRAGFSYEQYF
14	TRBV30	TRBJ2-5	CAWRPRGLRETQYF
14	TRBV6-5	TRBJ2-7	CASSWTGGSYEQYF
14	TRBV28	TRBJ1-2	CASSAQQGGVGYTF
15	TRBV2	TRBJ1-5	CASSENSGASQPQHF
19	TRBV5-6	TRBJ2-1	CASSLVGFKRLSSYNEQFF
13	TRBV6-1	TRBJ1-4	CASSNPGNEKLFF
14	TRBV5-1	TRBJ1-1	CASSLGQKNTEAFF
15	TRBV18	TRBJ2-7	CASSTGTGVSYEQYF
13	TRBV30	TRBJ2-1	CAWTGSSYNEQFF
15	TRBV29-1	TRBJ1-3	CSIPDVYGSGNTIYF
15	TRBV25-1	TRBJ1-6	CASSETGLMVGTLHF
19	TRBV2	TRBJ1-6	CASRGQLPGVADYNSPLHF